The clone carrying this T cell receptor (beta chain) was found once. Assay used: immunoSEQ multiplex PCR; TCRdb lists only in-frame clones, some missing. The table has over 150,000 clones, roughly 87% seen once. The sample originates from a study of blood T cell repertoires in COVID-19. This CDR3 comprises 13 residues. CDR1 LNHDA and CDR2 SQIVND come from the germline V gene (reference sequence). V shed 5 bases, J shed 8 bases, and the junction held 8 bases outside the gene matches. The sequence was obtained from an older woman who had recovered from COVID-19. This chain uses TRBV19 with TRBJ1-2, with 7 bases matching TRBD1. Sequencing was carried out using peripheral blood. CDR3 DNA sequence: TGTGCCAGTAGTTACGACAGGGTCGGCGGCTACACCTTC. Its translation is CASSYDRVGGYTF.